These T cell receptor beta chains were read from a single sample in a study of T cells expressing NK-cell markers. Reprocessing the 5' RACE reads, TCRdb reports a single entry for every CDR3 protein and omits DNA. The table lists about 260,000 distinct CDR3 sequences, with approximately 0.39% in the top ten. Specimen: blood T cells: a sorted CD56 or NKG2C T cell subset, CD4+ or CD8+ T cells, or bulk PBMC T cells (not recorded which). The receptor source for this set is a man between 18 and 35 years old in good health. CDR3s include the opening cysteine and the closing phenylalanine or tryptophan.

TRBJ2-3 | TRBV11-2 | CASSLVASGGTDTQYF
TRBJ2-1 | TRBV5-1 | CASSLVAGGSYNEQFF
TRBJ2-7 | TRBV6-6 | CASRIADHSYEQYF
TRBJ1-3 | TRBV5-1 | CASSLGVGGSSGNTIYF
TRBJ2-1 | TRBV7-2 | CASSLFTSEQFF
TRBJ2-1 | TRBV20-1 | CSARDMGRGFYNEQFF
TRBJ2-1 | TRBV24-1 | CATSVPGTGNNEQFF
TRBJ2-3 | TRBV7-2 | CASSLDKSSDTQYF
TRBJ2-1 | TRBV6-1 | CASSETSGRLGEQFF
TRBJ2-5 | TRBV12-3/TRBV12-4 | CASKRTNLETQYF
TRBJ2-1 | TRBV5-8 | CASSSQGVYNEQFF
TRBJ1-2 | TRBV10-3 | CAISEGRRLGGYTF
TRBJ2-5 | TRBV27 | CASSPLGWETQYF
TRBJ2-5 | TRBV3-1 | CASSQAGRRQETQYF
TRBJ2-3 | TRBV7-3 | CASSLTASSVDTQYF
TRBJ2-7 | TRBV29-1 | CSVGGHLTYEQYF
TRBJ2-1 | TRBV12-3/TRBV12-4 | CASSRGLAGGLSYNEQFF
TRBJ2-7 | TRBV6-6 | CASSYGRDYEQYF
TRBJ2-1 | TRBV27 | CASSIRPSSYNEQFF
TRBJ2-5 | TRBV10-3 | CATIGSGETQYF
TRBJ2-6 | TRBV5-5 | CASSLDGTSSGANVLTF
TRBJ2-7 | TRBV5-1 | CASSLTAYEQYF
TRBJ2-5 | TRBV20-1 | CSARDLGSVQETQYF
TRBJ2-3 | TRBV6-2/TRBV6-3 | CASSPTSGRANTQYF
TRBJ2-1 | TRBV12-5 | CASGRTSGSIVQFF
TRBJ2-3 | TRBV12-3/TRBV12-4 | CASLREGGPSTDTQYF
TRBJ1-1 | TRBV6-6 | CASSTTGGQREAFF
TRBJ2-2 | TRBV6-1 | CASMDRGRSTGELFF
TRBJ2-3 | TRBV12-3/TRBV12-4 | CASRSSTDTQYF
TRBJ2-1 | TRBV20-1 | CSARGLNNEQFF